Sequencing of this TCR beta chain was carried out in a study of blood T cells in healthy people across ages. Using a J-beta primer mix together with a sample-barcoded 5' primer, a second PCR was run for roughly 7 to 11 cycles. TCRdb redid the calling of the 5' RACE reads with MiXCR, one entry per CDR3 protein. The table includes about 830,000 distinct CDR3 sequences, 60% to 80% detected once. The CDR3 sequence is 14 residues long. The V and J ends lost 3 bases and 0 bases respectively, with 10 bases between them. Germline V gene data show CDR1 as SGDLS and CDR2 as YYNGEE. This clonotype has at least ten counts.

The origin of this receptor is a man aged 25 to 40 in good health. The sample was blood. This sequence joins TRBV9 and TRBJ2-7; D is perhaps TRBD1 (5 bases). CDR3 in DNA: TGTGCCAGCAGCGGGGGCGGAAGCTCCTACGAGCAGTACTTC. Amino acid sequence: CASSGGGSSYEQYF.